Each of the 23 T cell receptor beta chains below was sequenced from the same sample in a study of CD8 T cells in Susac syndrome. Reverse transcription of roughly 0.5 to 1 ug RNA was carried out with random hexamers. TCRdb processed the immunoSEQ multiplex PCR reads anew with MiXCR; each CDR3 protein has one entry. The sample has approximately 170,000 distinct CDR3 sequences, around 94% seen once. Material for sequencing was CD4+ T cells from PBMCs. The source of these receptors is a human donor with multiple sclerosis.

V and J are TRBV23-1 and TRBJ1-1; 10 bases map to TRBD1. TRBV23-1 is annotated as an ORF whose role is uncertain. V lost 7 bases and J lost 7; bases outside the gene matches: 12. The CDR3 consists of 15 residues. As DNA, the CDR3 is TGCGCCAGCATGCGGGACAGGGGAGGTGGCGTTGAAGCTTTCTTT. The encoded protein is CASMRDRGGGVEAFF.

This chain joins TRBV5-1 and TRBJ1-1, with D uncertain. CDR3 length: 13 amino acids. Trimming pared 2 bases from V and 1 base from J, leaving 6 bases between. Germline assignment: CDR1 SGHRS and CDR2 YFSETQ. DNA of the CDR3: TGCGCCAGCAGCTTCATGGCGAACACTGAAGCTTTCTTT. Translating it yields CASSFMANTEAFF.

The chain links TRBV27 to TRBJ2-1; D may be TRBD2 (6 bases). Germline V gene lookup returns CDR1 MNHEY and CDR2 SMNVEV (reference sequence). The CDR3 length is 15 residues. The V and J ends lost 5 bases and 4 bases respectively, with 15 bases between them. The CDR3 spells CASSPPGRDYNEQFF. The CDR3 DNA is TGTGCCAGCAGTCCCCCCGGGCGGGATTACAATGAGCAGTTCTTC.

CDR3 coding DNA: TGTGCCAGCAGCCTTGACAGTGGGAGATTCTATGGCTACACCTTC. Its translation is CASSLDSGRFYGYTF. The rearrangement links TRBV9 to TRBJ1-2; perhaps TRBD1 as D (5 bases). Per germline, CDR1 SGDLS and CDR2 YYNGEE. The CDR3 runs to 15 residues. The ends were cut back, 4 bases at V and 4 bases at J, with 17 bases in the middle. Full variable domain (rest looked up from reference TRBV9 and TRBJ1-2): DSGVTQTPKHLITATGQRVTLRCSPRSGDLSVYWYQQSLDQGLQFLIQYYNGEERAKGNILERFSAQQFPDLHSELNLSSLELGDSALYFCASSLDSGRFYGYTFGSGTRLTVV.

J is TRBJ2-3 and V is TRBV5-1; possibly TRBD1 for D (5 bases). There are 14 residues in the CDR3. V shed 4 bases and J shed 2 bases, with 11 bases lying between them. Germline V gives CDR1 SGHRS, CDR2 YFSETQ. The CDR3 DNA sequence: TGCGCCAGCAGCGGGGCGGTTCACACAGATACGCAGTATTTT. Translation: CASSGAVHTDTQYF. Full variable domain (remainder filled in from reference TRBV5-1 and TRBJ2-3): KAGVTQTPRYLIKTRGQQVTLSCSPISGHRSVSWYQQTPGQGLQFLFEYFSETQRNKGNFPGRFSGRQFSNSRSEMNVSTLELGDSALYLCASSGAVHTDTQYFGPGTRLTVL.

V gene TRBV7-2 combines with J gene TRBJ1-2; 9 nucleotides match TRBD1. CDR1 and CDR2 (germline): SGHTA, FQGNSA. V trimming: 4 bases; J trimming: 3 bases; junction bases outside the gene matches: 3. CDR3 size: 14 residues. For the CDR3, the DNA is TGTGCCAGCAGCTCGCGGACAGGGGACTATGGCTACACCTTC. Its translation: CASSSRTGDYGYTF.

V usage is TRBV12-3 or TRBV12-4 and J usage is TRBJ2-1; TRBD1 agrees at 7 bases. The CDR3 runs to 15 residues. The ends lost 3 bases at V and 9 bases at J; junction bases unmatched: 11. CDR3 sequence (DNA): TGTGCCAGCAGTTTCTCGACAGGGATTAACGGTGAGCAGTTCTTC. Encoded protein: CASSFSTGINGEQFF.

This clonotype was recorded only once. The rearrangement uses TRBV5-6 and TRBJ2-2; D ambiguous. Germline V gene data show CDR1 as SGHDT and CDR2 as YYEEEE. V was clipped by 3 bases and J by 3 bases, with 12 bases between them. This CDR3 is 15 amino acids long. The CDR3 is CASSSTTLYTGELFF. CDR3 sequence (DNA): TGTGCCAGCAGCTCCACGACTTTGTACACCGGGGAGCTGTTTTTT.

The chain joins TRBV5-1 to TRBJ2-2; D call uncertain. The CDR3 length is 14 residues. V lost 3 bases and J lost 4, with 10 bases in between. Germline V gene lookup returns CDR1 SGHRS and CDR2 YFSETQ. Here the CDR3 reads CASSSETFTGELFF. As DNA, the CDR3 is TGCGCCAGCAGCTCCGAGACTTTCACCGGGGAGCTGTTTTTT.

This clonotype was counted between two and nine times. The chain is built from TRBV6-2 or TRBV6-3 and TRBJ1-5; 9 bases are shared with TRBD1. The CDR3 is made up of 13 amino acids. Germline V gene sequence: CDR1 MNHEY, CDR2 SVGEGT. V trimming: 6 bases; J trimming: 9 bases; junction bases outside the gene matches: 6. CDR3 DNA sequence: TGTGCCAGCAGGCCGGGACAGGGCCGGCCCCAGCATTTT. Translated, it gives CASRPGQGRPQHF.

The chain uses TRBV7-9 and TRBJ2-1, with 13 bases that match TRBD2. Trimming cost V 5 bases and J 8 bases; bases outside gene matches: 9. In germline, CDR1 is SEHNR, CDR2 FQNEAQ (reference sequence). The CDR3 has 16 amino acids. The CDR3 DNA is TGTGCCAGCAGCCCAGGGACTAGCGGGGTCCGCCATGAGCAGTTCTTC. Translation: CASSPGTSGVRHEQFF.

The chain uses TRBV7-7 and TRBJ2-3, with D tentatively TRBD2 (6 bases). The germline V gene has CDR1 SSHAT and CDR2 FNYEAQ (reference sequence). The ends were cut back, 5 bases at V and 2 bases at J, with 14 bases in the middle. This CDR3 is built from 15 residues. In nucleotides, the CDR3 is TGTGCCAGCAGCGCGGGACCAGGAAACACAGATACGCAGTATTTT. As protein: CASSAGPGNTDTQYF.

This clonotype was seen a single time. This chain joins TRBV6-5 and TRBJ2-3; 8 bases line up with TRBD1. The CDR3 is made up of 14 amino acids. With V trimmed by 7 bases and J by 2 bases, 5 bases remained unmatched. Germline CDR1 and CDR2: MNHEY and SVGAGI. The CDR3 protein is CASTPGQATDTQYF. CDR3 DNA: TGTGCCAGCACCCCGGGACAGGCCACAGATACGCAGTATTTT.

The DNA of the CDR3 is TGTGCCAGCACCCAGGGTGGGGCTGGGAACACTGAAGCTTTCTTT. Translated, it gives CASTQGGAGNTEAFF. The chain carries TRBV7-3 and TRBJ1-1, with D possibly TRBD1 on 5 matching bases. Germline values: CDR1 SGHTA, CDR2 FQGTGA. This CDR3 comprises 15 residues. V was pared by 7 bases and J by 1 base, with 16 bases between.

In regard to this clonotype: At one boundary the junction diverges from the germline segment, which might be a read error. The J gene is TRBJ1-1, the V gene TRBV5-1; tentatively, D is TRBD1 (6 bases). This CDR3 region has 14 residues. The germline CDR1 and CDR2 sequences are SGHRS and YFSETQ. CDR3 residues: CASSSGQPNTEAFF. DNA for the CDR3: TGTGCCAGCAGCTCCGGACAGCCAAACACTGAAGCTTTCTTT.

The chain employs TRBV20-1 and TRBJ1-1, with D possibly TRBD1 on 6 matching bases. Trimming took off 1 base at V and 2 bases at J, with 8 bases between the two ends. The CDR3 is made up of 13 amino acids. From germline, CDR1 is DFQATT and CDR2 SNEGSKA (reference sequence). CDR3 amino acids: CSARADRNTEAFF. The DNA for the CDR3 is TGCAGTGCTAGAGCGGACAGAAACACTGAAGCTTTCTTT.

This chain connects TRBV7-2 to TRBJ1-1; TRBD1 is a possible D gene (5 bases). The CDR3 totals 14 residues. V gave up 3 bases and J gave up 6 bases, with 14 bases separating them. CDR1 and CDR2 from the germline V gene are SGHTA and FQGNSA. CDR3 loop: CASSFLGGAPEAFF. As DNA, the CDR3 is TGTGCCAGCAGCTTCCTGGGAGGGGCGCCTGAAGCTTTCTTT.

The genes are TRBV20-1 and TRBJ1-1; possible D gene TRBD1, 6 bases. The germline CDR1 and CDR2 sequences are DFQATT and SNEGSKA (reference sequence). V shed 6 bases and J shed 1 base, with 15 bases lying between them. The CDR3 length is 14 residues. The DNA for the CDR3 is TGCAGTGCCCTACAGGGAGGGGAGAACACTGAAGCTTTCTTT. Protein product: CSALQGGENTEAFF.

The V and J genes are TRBV28 and TRBJ2-7; the match to TRBD1 covers 10 bases. CDR1 and CDR2 from the germline V gene are MDHEN and SYDVKM. This CDR3 contains 14 residues. V was clipped by 3 bases and J by 6 bases; unmatched bases: 5. This CDR3 reads CASSFPTGGREQYF. DNA for the CDR3: TGTGCCAGCAGTTTCCCGACAGGGGGCCGCGAGCAGTACTTC. Drawing the rest from reference TRBV28 and TRBJ2-7, the complete variable domain is DVKVTQSSRYLVKRTGEKVFLECVQDMDHENMFWYRQDPGLGLRLIYFSYDVKMKEKGDIPEGYSVSREKKERFSLILESASTNQTSMYLCASSFPTGGREQYFGPGTRLTVT.

The rearrangement links TRBV27 to TRBJ2-2; D assignment may be TRBD1 or TRBD2 (5 bases each). The CDR3 covers 18 residues. V shed 3 bases and J shed 0 bases, with 17 bases lying between them. Germline CDR1 reads MNHEY; CDR2 reads SMNVEV (reference sequence). This chain's CDR3 is CASSFSGTLIANTGELFF. DNA for the CDR3: TGTGCCAGCAGTTTCTCCGGGACGCTTATCGCGAACACCGGGGAGCTGTTTTTT.

This clonotype has a single count. The chain links TRBV6-2 or TRBV6-3 to TRBJ1-4; D remains ambiguous. The ends were cut back, 8 bases at V and 0 bases at J, with 7 bases in the middle. Germline CDR1 MNHEY, CDR2 SVGEGT. The CDR3 is 13 residues long. CDR3 bases: TGTGCCAGCGCGGGTGCAACTAATGAAAAACTGTTTTTT. Protein product: CASAGATNEKLFF.

The genes are TRBV5-1 and TRBJ2-2; unclear D gene. The CDR3 runs to 13 residues. V lost 7 bases and J lost 1, with 8 bases in between. In germline, CDR1 is SGHRS, CDR2 YFSETQ. CDR3 sequence: CASHPGNTGELFF. DNA of the CDR3: TGCGCCAGCCATCCGGGGAACACCGGGGAGCTGTTTTTT.

V is TRBV10-3 and J is TRBJ2-4; either TRBD1 or TRBD2 may fit D (5 bases each). This CDR3 spans 16 amino acids. V was shortened by 7 bases and J by 8 bases, with 24 bases between the two germline ends. CDR1 ENHRY and CDR2 SYGVKD come from the germline V gene. CDR3 amino acids: CAITSHGTSERDIQYF. The CDR3 bases are TGTGCCATCACCAGCCATGGGACGTCCGAACGGGACATTCAGTACTTC.